This TCR beta chain was profiled in a study of cytomegalovirus exposure and HLA in healthy donors. Study observations and caveats: Specificity of three CMV-associated chains for CMV antigens was verified in vitro. Later, an analysis showed that TCR beta chains associated with HLA were more clonally expanded than others that were equally common. In a later analysis, DRB1 alleles had the most associated TCRs; HLA-C alleles the fewest.

Amplification used 60 Vbeta primers and 13 Jbeta primers. The repertoire was sequenced with immunoSEQ multiplex PCR; TCRdb's copy has only in-frame clones and lacks some. The sample holds 85,000 to 90,000 clones, over 80% seen once. The germline V gene has CDR1 MDHEN and CDR2 SYDVKM. Trimming cost V 7 bases and J 3 bases; bases outside gene matches: 5. The CDR3 is 14 amino acids. Of note for this clone: Its antigen is unknown.

Sequenced input: PBMCs. The chain has TRBV28 and TRBJ2-7, with 11 bases lining up with TRBD1. This clonotype was sampled from a man younger than 30 in good health and CMV-seronegative. CDR3 amino acids: CASKGQGVLYEQYF. The CDR3 bases are TGTGCCAGCAAGGGACAGGGGGTCCTCTACGAGCAGTACTTC.